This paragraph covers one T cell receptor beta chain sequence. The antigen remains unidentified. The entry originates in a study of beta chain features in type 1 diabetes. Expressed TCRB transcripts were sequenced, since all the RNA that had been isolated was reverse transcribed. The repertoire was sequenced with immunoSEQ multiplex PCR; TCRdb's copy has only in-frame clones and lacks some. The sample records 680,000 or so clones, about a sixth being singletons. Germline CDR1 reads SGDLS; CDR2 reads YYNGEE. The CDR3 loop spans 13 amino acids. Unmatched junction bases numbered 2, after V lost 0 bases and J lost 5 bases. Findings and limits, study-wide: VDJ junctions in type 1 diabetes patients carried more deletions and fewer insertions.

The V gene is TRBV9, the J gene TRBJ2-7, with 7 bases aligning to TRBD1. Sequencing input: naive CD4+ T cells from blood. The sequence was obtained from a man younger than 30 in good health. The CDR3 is CASSVETGNEQYF. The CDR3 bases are TGTGCCAGCAGCGTAGAGACAGGGAACGAGCAGTACTTC.